One and the same sample provided the 6 T cell receptor beta chains below, sequenced in a study of T cells in Graves' hyperthyroidism and ophthalmopathy. Amplification of TCR beta CDR3 regions was performed using RNA transcripts as template. The HTBI primer set drove a first-round RT-PCR of the TCR CDR3. TCRdb re-analysed the multiplex PCR reads in MiXCR, keeping a single row per CDR3 protein. The sample contains nearly 600,000 distinct CDR3 sequences, approximately 14% of which appear only once. Sample: blood. Source of these receptors: a woman in her late teens or twenties with Graves' ophthalmopathy.

This clonotype was seen repeatedly, ten times or more. V gene TRBV18 combines with J gene TRBJ2-3, with unresolved D. Germline values: CDR1 KGHSH, CDR2 LQKENI. Trimming removed 1 base from V and 6 bases from J, with 11 bases in between. CDR3 length equals 14 residues. CDR3 in DNA: TGTGCCAGCTCACCACGGGTGGCCTCCGATACGCAGTATTTT. Translated, it gives CASSPRVASDTQYF.

In its sample, this clonotype was seen many times. DNA for the CDR3: TGTGCCATCAGTGAGGGGGGGGTGAACACTGAAGCTTTCTTT. This codes for CAISEGGVNTEAFF. V is TRBV10-3 and J is TRBJ1-1, with D tentatively TRBD1 (5 bases). V dropped 2 bases and J dropped 0 bases, with 7 bases sitting between them. Germline V gene lookup returns CDR1 ENHRY and CDR2 SYGVKD. This CDR3 contains 14 residues.

This clonotype was observed a few times. V is TRBV5-6 and J is TRBJ2-2, with unresolved D. V lost 4 bases, J lost 1 base, and 8 bases lay in between. Per the germline V gene, CDR1 is SGHDT and CDR2 is YYEEEE. This CDR3 has 14 amino acids. As DNA, the CDR3 is TGTGCCAGCAGCCCGCGGTTGAACACCGGGGAGCTGTTTTTT. It encodes CASSPRLNTGELFF.

This clonotype was counted many times. The V call is TRBV2, the J call TRBJ1-5; D remains unclear. This CDR3 is built from 13 residues. Germline CDR1 and CDR2: SNHLY and FYNNEI. V dropped 4 bases and J dropped 7 bases, with 11 bases sitting between them. The DNA of the CDR3 is TGTGCCAGCAGTGGGGAAGCGGAGCAGCCCCAGCATTTT. Translation gives CASSGEAEQPQHF.

This clonotype turned up a few times. A much larger clone sits a single nucleotide away, making a read error possible. This chain uses TRBV9 with TRBJ1-2; weak D call: TRBD1 (5 bases). The V end lost 0 bases, the J end lost 6 bases, and 6 bases lay between the germline ends. There are 12 residues in the CDR3. The germline gives CDR1 SGDLS, CDR2 YYNGEE. The CDR3 DNA is TGTGCCAGCAGCGTAGGGGGCGATGGCTACACCTTC. As protein: CASSVGGDGYTF.

This chain uses TRBV5-8 with TRBJ2-5; possible D gene TRBD2, 6 bases. CDR1 is SGHTS, CDR2 YDEGEE, per germline. The CDR3 has 16 amino acids. The germline V and J ends were trimmed by 3 bases and 5 bases, with 20 bases remaining between them. For the CDR3, the DNA is TGTGCCAGCAGCTCCAGCGGACTACCCGGGGCGGAGACCCAGTACTTC. It translates to CASSSSGLPGAETQYF.